This T cell receptor beta chain was recorded in a study of graft-versus-host responses after intestinal transplantation. Turning to the study itself: Recipients received multivisceral, liver-intestinal, or isolated intestinal transplants. Broader study findings: Within allografts, high graft-versus-host to host-versus-graft clonal ratios were seen among patients with graft-donor T cell macrochimerism. Peak GvH clone levels in circulation were associated with early post-transplant HvG declines.

Germline CDR1 is SNHLY and CDR2 is FYNNEI. This CDR3 is built from 14 residues. The V gene lost 6 bases and the J gene lost 7 bases, with 13 bases spanning the gap. Turning to this clone: Its specificity is unknown.

TCRdb's table, derived via immunoSEQ multiplex PCR, lists solely in-frame clones and lacks some. The repertoire includes some 95,000 clones, about 91% of them detected once, and around 0.5% sits in the top ten. The sample here was unstimulated CD8+ T cells sorted from spleen or lymph node cells, taken before intestinal transplant. The receptor was derived from a human donor who received an intestinal transplant. This chain uses TRBV2 with TRBJ1-6; the D gene is possibly TRBD1 (6 bases). The CDR3 region is CASSRRTENSPLHF. The CDR3 nucleotides are TGTGCCAGCAGCAGAAGGACAGAAAATTCACCCCTCCACTTT. The variable domain in full, with the rest retrieved from reference TRBV2 and TRBJ1-6, is EPEVTQTPSHQVTQMGQEVILRCVPISNHLYFYWYRQILGQKVEFLVSFYNNEISEKSEIFDDQFSVERPDGSNFTLKIRSTKLEDSAMYFCASSRRTENSPLHFGNGTRLTVT.